This is a list of T cell receptor beta chains from one sample in a study of lymphopenia after photon versus proton radiotherapy. TCRdb's copy holds only in-frame clones and misses some; the assay was immunoSEQ multiplex PCR. Of about 22,000 clones listed, approximately 90% are singletons. Sequences were derived from peripheral blood, sampled from a patient treated with proton-based radiotherapy. Source of these receptors: a man aged 80 or over with esophageal cancer. The CDR3 runs from the conserved cysteine through the conserved F or W. D genes are given only for firm matches. Rows give clone size only sometimes, using once, few, many, or a class for an expanded clone.

D	size	V	length	J	CDR3	DNA
.	.	TRBV4-3	13	TRBJ1-5	CASSQDQNQPQHF	TGCGCCAGCAGCCAAGACCAGAATCAGCCCCAGCATTTT
.	.	TRBV19	12	TRBJ1-5	CASSIPGQPQHF	TGTGCCAGTAGTATACCCGGTCAGCCCCAGCATTTT
.	once	TRBV5-3	14	TRBJ1-4	CASSLGGNNEKLFF	TGTGCCAGCAGCTTGGGCGGGAATAATGAAAAACTGTTTTTT
.	.	TRBV5-1	15	TRBJ1-2	CASSFTQEDNYGYTF	TGCGCCAGCAGCTTCACACAGGAAGACAACTATGGCTACACCTTC
TRBD2	.	TRBV4-1	17	TRBJ2-5	CASSQDGVAGGQETQYF	TGCGCCAGCAGCCAAGACGGCGTGGCGGGGGGGCAAGAGACCCAGTACTTC
TRBD1	.	TRBV6-5	14	TRBJ1-1	CASRKQGANTEAFF	TGTGCCAGCAGAAAACAGGGGGCGAACACTGAAGCTTTCTTT
.	.	TRBV10-2	14	TRBJ2-7	CASSLGTSSYEQYF	TGCGCCAGCAGCTTAGGGACTTCCTCCTACGAGCAGTACTTC
.	few	TRBV2	14	TRBJ1-1	CASIPDRVNTEAFF	TGTGCCAGCATTCCAGATAGGGTGAACACTGAAGCTTTCTTT
TRBD1	once	TRBV5-4	13	TRBJ1-2	CASSWGTAYGYTF	TGTGCCAGCAGCTGGGGGACAGCCTATGGCTACACCTTC
.	.	TRBV6-1	16	TRBJ1-6	CASSAFGTAPSSPLHF	TGTGCCAGCAGTGCCTTCGGGACCGCCCCTAGCTCACCCCTCCACTTT
.	.	TRBV21-1	14	TRBJ2-1	CASSTHWGYNEQFF	TGTGCCAGCAGCACACACTGGGGCTACAATGAGCAGTTCTTC
.	.	TRBV15	13	TRBJ2-7	CATSGGSGYEQYF	TGTGCCACCAGCGGCGGATCCGGCTACGAGCAGTACTTC
.	.	TRBV5-5	14	TRBJ1-1	CASSLDRLNTEAFF	TGTGCCAGCAGCTTGGACCGGCTGAACACTGAAGCTTTCTTT
.	.	TRBV2	12	TRBJ2-1	CASSEGYNEQFF	TGTGCCAGCAGTGAGGGCTACAATGAGCAGTTCTTC
.	.	TRBV6-5	14	TRBJ1-6	CASSYGAHNSPLHF	TGTGCCAGCAGTTACGGGGCCCACAATTCACCCCTCCACTTT
.	once	TRBV28	17	TRBJ2-1	CASSSPGKLYHYNEQFF	TGTGCCAGCAGTTCACCGGGGAAACTATATCACTACAATGAGCAGTTCTTC
TRBD1	once	TRBV29-1	13	TRBJ2-7	CSVRQGSGYEQYF	TGCAGCGTAAGACAGGGGTCTGGTTACGAGCAGTACTTC
TRBD2	.	TRBV18	14	TRBJ2-7	CASSPTSGGVRQYF	TGTGCCAGCTCACCGACTAGCGGGGGGGTACGGCAGTACTTC